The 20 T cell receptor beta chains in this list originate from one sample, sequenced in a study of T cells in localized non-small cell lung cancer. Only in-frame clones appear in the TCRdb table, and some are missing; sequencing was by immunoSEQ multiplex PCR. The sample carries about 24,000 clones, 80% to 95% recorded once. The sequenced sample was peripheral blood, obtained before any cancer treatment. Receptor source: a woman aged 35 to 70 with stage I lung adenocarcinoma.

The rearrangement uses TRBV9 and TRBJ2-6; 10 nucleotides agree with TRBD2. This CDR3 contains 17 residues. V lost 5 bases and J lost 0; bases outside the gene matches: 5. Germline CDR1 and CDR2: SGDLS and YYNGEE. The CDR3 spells CASRGLAQNSGANVLTF. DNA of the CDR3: TGTGCCAGCAGGGGACTAGCGCAAAACTCTGGGGCCAACGTCCTGACTTTC.

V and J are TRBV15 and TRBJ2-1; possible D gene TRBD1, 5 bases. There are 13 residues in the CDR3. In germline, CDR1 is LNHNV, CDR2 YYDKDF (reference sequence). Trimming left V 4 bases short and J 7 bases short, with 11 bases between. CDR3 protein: CATSTWGGNEQFF. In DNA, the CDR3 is TGTGCCACCAGCACCTGGGGCGGAAATGAGCAGTTCTTC.

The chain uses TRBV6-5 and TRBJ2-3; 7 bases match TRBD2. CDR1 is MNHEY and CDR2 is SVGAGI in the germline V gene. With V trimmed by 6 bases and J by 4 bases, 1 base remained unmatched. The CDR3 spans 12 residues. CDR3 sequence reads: CASRGGADTQYF. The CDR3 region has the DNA TGTGCCAGCAGGGGGGGGGCAGATACGCAGTATTTT.

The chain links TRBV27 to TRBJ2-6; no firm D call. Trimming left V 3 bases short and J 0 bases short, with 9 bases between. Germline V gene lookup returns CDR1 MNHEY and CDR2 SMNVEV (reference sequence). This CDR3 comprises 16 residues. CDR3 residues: CASSFLGSSGANVLTF. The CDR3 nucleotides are TGTGCCAGCAGTTTTTTAGGCAGCTCTGGGGCCAACGTCCTGACTTTC.

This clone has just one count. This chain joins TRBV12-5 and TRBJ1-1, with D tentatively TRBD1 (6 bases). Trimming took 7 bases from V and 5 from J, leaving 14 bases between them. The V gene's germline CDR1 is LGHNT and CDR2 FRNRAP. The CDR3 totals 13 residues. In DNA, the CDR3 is TGTGCTAGTGCCTTAGGGGGTGAAACTGAAGCTTTCTTT. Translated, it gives CASALGGETEAFF.

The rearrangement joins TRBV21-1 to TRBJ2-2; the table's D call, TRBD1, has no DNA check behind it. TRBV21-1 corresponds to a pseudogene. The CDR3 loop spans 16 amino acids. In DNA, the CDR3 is TGTGCCAGCAGCAAAGGGGACAGGGCGAACACCGGGGAGCTGTTTTTT. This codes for CASSKGDRANTGELFF.

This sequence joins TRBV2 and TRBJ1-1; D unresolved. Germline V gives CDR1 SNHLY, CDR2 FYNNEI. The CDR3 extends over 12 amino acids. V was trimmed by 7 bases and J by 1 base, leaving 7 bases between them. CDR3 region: CASTYRNTEAFF. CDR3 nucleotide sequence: TGTGCCAGCACATACAGGAACACTGAAGCTTTCTTT.

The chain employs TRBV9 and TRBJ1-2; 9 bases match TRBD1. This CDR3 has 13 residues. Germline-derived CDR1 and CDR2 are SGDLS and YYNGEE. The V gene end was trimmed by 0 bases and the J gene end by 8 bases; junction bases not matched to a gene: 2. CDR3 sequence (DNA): TGTGCCAGCAGCGTAGCGACAGGGGGAGGCTACACCTTC. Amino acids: CASSVATGGGYTF.

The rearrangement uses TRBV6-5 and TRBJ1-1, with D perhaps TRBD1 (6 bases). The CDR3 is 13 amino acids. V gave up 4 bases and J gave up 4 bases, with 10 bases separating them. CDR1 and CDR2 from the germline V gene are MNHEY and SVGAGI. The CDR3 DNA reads TGTGCCAGCAGTTCCCCGGGGGCCACTGAAGCTTTCTTT. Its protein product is CASSSPGATEAFF.

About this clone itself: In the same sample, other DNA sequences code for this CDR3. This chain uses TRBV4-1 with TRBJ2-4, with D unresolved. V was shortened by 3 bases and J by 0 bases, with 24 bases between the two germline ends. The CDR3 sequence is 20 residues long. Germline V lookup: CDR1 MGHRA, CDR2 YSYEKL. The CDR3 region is CASSHAFGFSSSLAKNIQYF. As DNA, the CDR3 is TGCGCCAGCAGCCACGCATTCGGCTTCAGCAGTTCTCTAGCCAAAAACATTCAGTACTTC.

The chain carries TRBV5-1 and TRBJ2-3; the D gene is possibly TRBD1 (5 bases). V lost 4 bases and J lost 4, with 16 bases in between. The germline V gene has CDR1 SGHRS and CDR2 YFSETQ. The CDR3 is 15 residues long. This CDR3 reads CASSVQGWSADTQYF. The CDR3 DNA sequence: TGCGCCAGCAGCGTCCAGGGTTGGAGCGCAGATACGCAGTATTTT. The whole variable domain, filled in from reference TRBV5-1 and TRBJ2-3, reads KAGVTQTPRYLIKTRGQQVTLSCSPISGHRSVSWYQQTPGQGLQFLFEYFSETQRNKGNFPGRFSGRQFSNSRSEMNVSTLELGDSALYLCASSVQGWSADTQYFGPGTRLTVL.

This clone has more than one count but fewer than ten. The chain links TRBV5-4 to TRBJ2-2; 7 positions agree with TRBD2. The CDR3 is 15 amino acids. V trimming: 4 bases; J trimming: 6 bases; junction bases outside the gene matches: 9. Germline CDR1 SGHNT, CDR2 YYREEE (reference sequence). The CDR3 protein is CASSPPPSGPGELFF. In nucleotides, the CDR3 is TGTGCCAGCAGCCCACCCCCTAGCGGCCCCGGGGAGCTGTTTTTT. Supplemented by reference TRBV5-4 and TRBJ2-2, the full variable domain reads ETGVTQSPTHLIKTRGQQVTLRCSSQSGHNTVSWYQQALGQGPQFIFQYYREEENGRGNFPPRFSGLQFPNYSSELNVNALELDDSALYLCASSPPPSGPGELFFGEGSRLTVL.

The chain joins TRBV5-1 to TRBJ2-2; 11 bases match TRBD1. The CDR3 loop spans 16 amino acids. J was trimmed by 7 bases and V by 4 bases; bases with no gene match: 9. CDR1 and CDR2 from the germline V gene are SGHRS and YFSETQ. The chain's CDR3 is CASSPTLDRGLGELFF. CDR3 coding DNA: TGCGCCAGCAGCCCAACCCTGGACAGGGGGCTCGGGGAGCTGTTTTTT.

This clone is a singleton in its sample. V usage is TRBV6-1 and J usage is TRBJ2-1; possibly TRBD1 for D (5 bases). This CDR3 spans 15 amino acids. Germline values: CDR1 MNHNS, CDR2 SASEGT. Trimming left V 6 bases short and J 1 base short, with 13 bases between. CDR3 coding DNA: TGTGCCAGCAGCCCCACAGGTCTATCCTACAATGAGCAGTTCTTC. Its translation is CASSPTGLSYNEQFF.

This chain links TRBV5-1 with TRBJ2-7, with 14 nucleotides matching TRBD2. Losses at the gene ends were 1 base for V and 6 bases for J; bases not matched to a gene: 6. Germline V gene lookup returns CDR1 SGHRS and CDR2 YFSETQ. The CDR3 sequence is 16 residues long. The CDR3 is CASSLFGTSGSSEQYF. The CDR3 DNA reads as TGCGCCAGCAGCTTGTTTGGGACTAGCGGGAGTAGCGAGCAGTACTTC. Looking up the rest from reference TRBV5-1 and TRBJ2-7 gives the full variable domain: KAGVTQTPRYLIKTRGQQVTLSCSPISGHRSVSWYQQTPGQGLQFLFEYFSETQRNKGNFPGRFSGRQFSNSRSEMNVSTLELGDSALYLCASSLFGTSGSSEQYFGPGTRLTVT.

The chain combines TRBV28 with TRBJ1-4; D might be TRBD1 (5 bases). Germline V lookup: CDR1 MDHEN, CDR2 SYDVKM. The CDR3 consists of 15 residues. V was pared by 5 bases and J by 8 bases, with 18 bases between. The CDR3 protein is CASSNFAGLREKLFF. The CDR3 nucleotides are TGTGCCAGCAGTAATTTCGCAGGGCTAAGAGAAAAACTGTTTTTT.

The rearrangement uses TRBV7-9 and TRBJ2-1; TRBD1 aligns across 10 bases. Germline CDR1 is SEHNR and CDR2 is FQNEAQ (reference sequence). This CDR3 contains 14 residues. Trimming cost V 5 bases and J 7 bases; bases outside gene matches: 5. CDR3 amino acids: CASSGWTGGNEQFF. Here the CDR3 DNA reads TGTGCCAGCAGCGGCTGGACAGGGGGGAATGAGCAGTTCTTC.

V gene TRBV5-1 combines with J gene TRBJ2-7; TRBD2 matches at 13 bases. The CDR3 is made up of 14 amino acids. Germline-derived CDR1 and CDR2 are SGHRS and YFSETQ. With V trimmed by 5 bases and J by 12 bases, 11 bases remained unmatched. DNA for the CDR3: TGCGCCAGCAGAGAAACTAGCGGGAGGGCCGGGCTGTACTTC. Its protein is CASRETSGRAGLYF. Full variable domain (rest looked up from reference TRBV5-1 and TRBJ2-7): KAGVTQTPRYLIKTRGQQVTLSCSPISGHRSVSWYQQTPGQGLQFLFEYFSETQRNKGNFPGRFSGRQFSNSRSEMNVSTLELGDSALYLCASRETSGRAGLYFGPGTRLTVT.

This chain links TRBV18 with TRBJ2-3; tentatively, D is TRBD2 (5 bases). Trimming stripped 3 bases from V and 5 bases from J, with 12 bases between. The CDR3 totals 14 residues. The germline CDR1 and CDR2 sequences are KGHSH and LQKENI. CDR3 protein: CASSPVGVLDTQYF. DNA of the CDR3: TGTGCCAGCTCACCGGTGGGAGTGTTAGATACGCAGTATTTT.

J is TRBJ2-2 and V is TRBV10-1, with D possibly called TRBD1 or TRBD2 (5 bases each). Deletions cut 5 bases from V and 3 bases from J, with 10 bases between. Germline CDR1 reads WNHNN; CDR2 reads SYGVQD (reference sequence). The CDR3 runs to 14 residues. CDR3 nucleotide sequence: TGCGCCAGCAGTCGCCGGGGCGACACCGGGGAGCTGTTTTTT. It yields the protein CASSRRGDTGELFF.